This T cell receptor (beta chain) was retrieved from a study of cytomegalovirus exposure and HLA in healthy donors. Researchers ran the PCR with 60 Vbeta and 13 Jbeta primers. Clones were sequenced by immunoSEQ multiplex PCR, and TCRdb holds only the in-frame ones, with some missing. The repertoire has 150,000 to 200,000 clones, around 80% of them found once; the top ten carry approximately 15%. Material for sequencing was PBMCs. This TCR was recovered from a woman aged 40 to 50 in good health and CMV-seronegative.

CDR3 DNA: TGCGCCAGCAGCCGGGACAGCCCCAGCTCCTACGAGCAGTACTTC. This translates into CASSRDSPSSYEQYF. V and J are TRBV5-1 and TRBJ2-7, with 7 nucleotides matching TRBD1. CDR1 is SGHRS and CDR2 is YFSETQ in the germline V gene. The CDR3 consists of 15 residues. With V trimmed by 4 bases and J by 0 bases, 7 bases remained unmatched.